The sequence of this TCR beta chain was determined in a study of breast tumors, draining lymph nodes, adjacent tissues. Study findings and constraints: Luminal-like breast cancer showed significantly greater tumor-nontumor repertoire similarity than basal-like breast cancer did. That most tumor T cells come from lymph nodes remained unproven. Findings are consistent with lymph node origin and intratumoral expansion of most tumor T cells. Compared with lymph nodes, tumors were less diverse; compared with nontumor tissue, more.

Trimming cost V 0 bases and J 9 bases; bases outside gene matches: 10. CDR1 and CDR2 (germline): LGHDT, YNNKEL (reference sequence). CDR3 length equals 16 residues. Axillary draining lymph nodes of breast cancer patients supplied the node samples. In TCRdb, the multiplex PCR reads were re-called with MiXCR into one record per CDR3 protein. The data contain 120,000 or so distinct CDR3 sequences, just under 20% of them singletons. The sample holds many counts of this clonotype. Its antigen is not known. The sequence came from a female donor with breast cancer. Some clones in this sample may be carry-over from other donors' samples. Input material: axillary lymph node tissue. This chain links TRBV3-1 with TRBJ2-1; 8 bases are a match to TRBD2. The CDR3 coding sequence is TGTGCCAGCAGCCAAGATGGTGGACTAGCAAATCCTGAGCAGTTCTTC. It translates to CASSQDGGLANPEQFF.